This TCR beta chain was captured in a study of molecular identifiers for immune sequencing clone quantification (dated by TCRdb to 2017 to 2018). Background for the entire study: For a replicate experiment, RNA from roughly 20,000 or 100,000 naive CD8 T cells was divided into five aliquots, and four of the five aliquots were sequenced. The study was a methods study using CD8 T cells to benchmark molecular-identifier clustering-based TCR repertoire sequencing (MIDCIRS) and TCR RNA copy counting. Broad study findings and their caveats: When barcode sub-clustering was left out, chimeric consensus sequences inflated TCR diversity, with chimeras reaching as high as 47%. Spiked-in Jurkat TCR RNA (roughly 10 copies' worth), which is not part of the donor repertoire, was contained in the naive libraries. A single cell's worth of spiked-in Jurkat TCR RNA was reported detectable even among 850,000 to 1,000,000 naive CD8 T cells. The sizes of highly expanded clones could end up underestimated when identical TCR molecules share a barcode. Modeling indicated around 3 TCR RNA copies recovered per cell, compared with around 9.8 by digital PCR, which implies a capture efficiency of approximately 30%. In CMV-specific effector cells, over 99% of molecules were held by clones above 20 RNA copies, whereas under 1% of molecules were held by such clones in naive cells.

A word on this clonotype: Its antigen target is currently unknown. No base quality values were provided; no much bigger clone lies one nucleotide off.

Libraries of naive CD8 T cells were built from around 20,000 to 990,000 sorted cells, with 10%, 30% or 50% of the purified RNA used. Naive CD8 T cells were FACS-sorted as CD8+CD4-CCR7+CD45RA+ on a BD FACSAria II into RLT Plus buffer. Roughly ten TCR copies' worth of Jurkat RNA were spiked into roughly 17,000-1,100,000 naive CD8 T cell samples to test detection sensitivity. Enrichment of CD8 T cells was performed with RosetteSep CD8+ T Cell Enrichment Cocktail and Ficoll-Paque, after which ACK red cell lysis was carried out. The library was prepared using PCR. Sequenced using a NextSeq 500. Bulk TCR libraries were made following a previously described method, with the TCR primers given in Table S5. Purification of total RNA was performed with the Qiagen AllPrep DNA/RNA kit. Before analysis, reads from multiple sequencing runs of the same library were pooled. The paper's data handling went like this. Reads were retained only if an exact TCR constant sequence was present, and the retained reads were trimmed to 150 nt and grouped according to their 12-nt molecular barcodes. Reads within each barcode group were sub-clustered using a 15% Levenshtein threshold, and quality-weighted consensus sequences were constructed for each RNA molecule. Non-functional sequences were discarded, and so were lower-count sequences lying one edit away from another sequence. Based on a fit of two negative binomial distributions, barcode sub-clusters having less than 20% of the maximum read count were discarded. TCRdb reworked the public reads: Q25 trimming with fastp, MiXCR clone assembly, productive beta chains retained. CDR3 protein sequences are deduplicated, and each keeps its most common genes and DNA. These V and J calls rely on TCRdb rather than the paper's analysis. In this sample the table shows about 630,000 distinct CDR3 sequences, 25% of which occur a single time. Jointly, the top ten make up about 0.8% of the sample.

The material sequenced was naive CD8+ T cells from blood, with Jurkat cell RNA spiked in. The cell subset or site label here, explained by the study, means: FACS-sorted CD8+CD4-CCR7+CD45RA+ naive T cells. The TCR originated in a human donor in good health. Some libraries in this study had Jurkat cell RNA spiked in.

The DNA is TGTGCCAGCACCCGAACCCCCCCAGAATTGGTATATAAAAACATTCAGTACTTC. This sequence encodes CASTRTPPELVYKNIQYF. The V and J segments used are TRBV6-2 or TRBV6-3 and TRBJ2-4, with no D gene named confidently. Via the germline V gene, CDR1 is MNHEY and CDR2 SVGEGT. The CDR3 measures 18 amino acids from cysteine to phenylalanine. Of all the DNA, just the CDR3 is kept, 54 bases in frame from base 1. The junction shows trimming of 7 bases on V and 4 bases on J, plus 26 bases between the germline ends.